This T cell receptor (beta chain) was captured by sequencing in a study of beta chain features in type 1 diabetes. Every bit of the isolated RNA underwent reverse transcription, so sequencing read expressed TCRB transcripts. Produced via immunoSEQ multiplex PCR; TCRdb's table is partial and in-frame only. The table shows some 360,000 clones, with around 20% occurring only once. The CDR3 has 12 amino acids. The germline V gene has CDR1 MRHNA and CDR2 SNTAGT. V dropped 6 bases and J dropped 2 bases, with 8 bases sitting between them. This clone showed up just a few times. The V call is TRBV6-4, the J call TRBJ2-7; perhaps TRBD2 as D (6 bases). This receptor was identified in a woman between 18 and 30 years old in good health. The material sequenced was naive CD4+ T cells from blood. CDR3 sequence: CASSQRAYEQYF. Here the CDR3 DNA reads TGTGCCAGCAGCCAGCGGGCCTACGAGCAGTACTTC.